This T cell receptor beta chain was documented in a study of cytomegalovirus exposure and HLA in healthy donors. Germline loops: CDR1 SGHAT, CDR2 FQNNGV. The CDR3 length is 14 residues. The study's findings and limits: With later analysis, a missense DCLRE1C variant became linked to TCR beta V- and J-gene trimming. HLA allele associations emerged for 17,000 or so TCR beta sequences in a later analysis, at 0.05 false discovery rate.

This clone was observed once. Its target is not known. A junction end diverges from the germline sequence, so it may reflect a read error. 60 Vbeta and 13 Jbeta primers were used in PCR. Sequencing used immunoSEQ multiplex PCR; TCRdb keeps in-frame clones, though not all of them. The sample consists of about 130,000 clones, 66% of them appearing once. This clonotype originated in a human donor in good health. The sample was PBMCs. V and J are TRBV11-2 and TRBJ2-7; 7 bases line up with TRBD1. The CDR3 region is CASSLRGPSHEQYF. CDR3 nucleotide sequence: TGTGCCAGCAGCTTAAGGGGGCCCTCCCACGAGCAGTACTTC.